The text below deals with one T cell receptor (beta chain). Antigen unknown. The CDR3 covers 16 residues. CDR1 is MGHRA and CDR2 is YSYEKL in the germline V gene. V gave up 3 bases and J gave up 7 bases; unmatched junction bases: 10. The data were taken from a study of PD-1 blockade in classical Hodgkin lymphoma. Study findings and constraints: Newly diagnosed patients were reported to exhibit reduced baseline TCR diversity relative to healthy donors.

Time point denoted: newly diagnosed, previously untreated cHL patient sample. Isolation of CD4+ T cells from thawed PBMCs was performed by magnetic negative selection. TCRdb keeps only in-frame clones here, not all; method: immunoSEQ multiplex PCR. The table includes under 35,000 clones, around 89% detected once. This chain joins TRBV4-1 and TRBJ1-5, with 9 bases matching TRBD1. The sequenced sample consisted of CD4+ T cells from blood. This receptor was taken from a human donor with classical Hodgkin lymphoma. The CDR3 coding sequence is TGCGCCAGCAGCCAGACCACTACAGGGGGCATACAGCCCCAGCATTTT. Translation: CASSQTTTGGIQPQHF.